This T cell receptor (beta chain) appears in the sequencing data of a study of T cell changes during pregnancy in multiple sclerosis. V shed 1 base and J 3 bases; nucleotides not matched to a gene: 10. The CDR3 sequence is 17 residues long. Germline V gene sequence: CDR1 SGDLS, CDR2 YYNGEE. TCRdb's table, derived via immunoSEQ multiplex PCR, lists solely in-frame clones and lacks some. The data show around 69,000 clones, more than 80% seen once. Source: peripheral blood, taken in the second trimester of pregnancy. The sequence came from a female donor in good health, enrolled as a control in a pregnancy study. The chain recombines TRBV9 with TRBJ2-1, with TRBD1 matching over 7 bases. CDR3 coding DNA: TGTGCCAGCAGCGTATCTGACAGGGAAAAACTCTACAATGAGCAGTTCTTC. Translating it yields CASSVSDREKLYNEQFF.